This T cell receptor (beta chain) was captured by sequencing in a study of cytomegalovirus exposure and HLA in healthy donors. The overall study: In a previous analysis, around 110 million unique TCR beta sequences were found from some 200 million T cells. Study-wide findings and caveats: Most TCR sequences were seen very rarely across donors, but some public TCRs occurred in many.

Trimming stripped 7 bases from V and 0 bases from J, with 13 bases between. CDR3 length: 15 amino acids. Germline loops: CDR1 MNHEY, CDR2 SVGAGI. Both 60 Vbeta primers and 13 Jbeta primers went into the PCR. Here immunoSEQ multiplex PCR was the method, and the copy in TCRdb shows in-frame clones only, minus some. The sample lists 90,000 to 100,000 clones; approximately 76% were seen once. Nominal health characterized the donors when sampled, though unrecorded immune exposures were likely. On this clone: Its antigen is not known.

Sequencing was carried out using PBMCs. J is TRBJ2-1 and V is TRBV6-5, with D tentatively TRBD1 (6 bases). This receptor was identified in a middle-aged man in good health and CMV-seronegative. The CDR3 is CASKTGPSSYNEQFF. The DNA for the CDR3 is TGTGCCAGCAAAACAGGGCCCTCCTCCTACAATGAGCAGTTCTTC.